This T cell receptor (beta chain) stems from a study of T cells in Graves' hyperthyroidism and ophthalmopathy. General observations from the study: In the blood, most expanded thyroid clonotypes above 0.001 appeared as well. Model-based prediction identified ophthalmopathy a median approximately 6 months prior to its onset.

The CDR3 is 13 residues long. V was shortened by 4 bases and J by 2 bases, with 8 bases between the two germline ends. Germline V gene lookup returns CDR1 SGHTA and CDR2 FQGTGA. This sample holds PBMCs from roughly 10 ml fresh peripheral blood. It was RNA transcripts that yielded the amplified TCR beta CDR3 regions. During a first-round RT-PCR of the TCR CDR3, the HTBI primer set was used. Each CDR3 protein is one row after TCRdb ran MiXCR on the multiplex PCR reads. The table lists about 690,000 distinct CDR3 sequences, 17% of them singletons. This clonotype was picked up many times. The antigen remains unidentified.

The source material was blood. The chain is built from TRBV7-3 and TRBJ2-5; a weak D match, TRBD1 (5 bases). This sequence was found in a man over 45 with Graves' hyperthyroidism. For the CDR3, the DNA is TGTGCCAGCAGCTCGACAGTACAAGAGACCCAGTACTTC. Its translation is CASSSTVQETQYF.